This TCR beta chain was sequenced for a study of T cells in women clearing cervical HPV infection. Study-wide findings and caveats: It is unknown whether associations predate infection; no effector/memory or HPV-specific sorting.

As regards this clone: Its antigen remains unidentified. The sequenced fragment ends 3 residues before the CDR3 boundary, so the rest is inferred from the germline J gene.

Some clones are missing from TCRdb's copy, which holds only in-frame ones; the method was immunoSEQ multiplex PCR. This sample's table has about 34,000 clones. The length of the CDR3 is 15 residues. CDR1 and CDR2 (germline): SGHVS, FQNEAQ. The V end lost 1 base, the J end lost 0 bases, and 9 bases lay between the germline ends. The sequenced material came from blood buffy coat. The sequence derives from a woman between 18 and 70 years old with a cervical HPV16 infection that either progressed to CIN3+ or cleared (not recorded which). The V gene is TRBV7-8, the J gene TRBJ1-2; no clear D. CDR3 sequence reads: CASSLDRMSNYGYTF. The part of the CDR3 DNA that was read is TGTGCCAGCAGCTTAGACAGAATGTCTAACTATGGC.